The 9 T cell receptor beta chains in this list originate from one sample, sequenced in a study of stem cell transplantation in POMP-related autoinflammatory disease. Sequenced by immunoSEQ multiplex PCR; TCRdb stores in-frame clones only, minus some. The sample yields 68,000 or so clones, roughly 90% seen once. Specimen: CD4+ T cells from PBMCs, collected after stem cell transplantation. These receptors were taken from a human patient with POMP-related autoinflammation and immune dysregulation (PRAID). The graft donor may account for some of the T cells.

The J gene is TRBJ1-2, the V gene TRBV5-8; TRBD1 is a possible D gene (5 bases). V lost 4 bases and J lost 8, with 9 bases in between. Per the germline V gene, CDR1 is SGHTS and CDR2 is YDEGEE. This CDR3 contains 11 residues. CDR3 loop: CASSTGGGYTF. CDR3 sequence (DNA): TGTGCCAGCAGCACCGGGGGAGGCTACACCTTC.

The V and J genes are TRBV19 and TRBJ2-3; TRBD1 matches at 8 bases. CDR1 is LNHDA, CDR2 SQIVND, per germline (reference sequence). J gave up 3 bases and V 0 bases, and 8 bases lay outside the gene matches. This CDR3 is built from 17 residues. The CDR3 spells CASSIDASTGGTDTQYF. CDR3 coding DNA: TGTGCCAGTAGTATAGACGCAAGTACAGGGGGGACAGATACGCAGTATTTT.

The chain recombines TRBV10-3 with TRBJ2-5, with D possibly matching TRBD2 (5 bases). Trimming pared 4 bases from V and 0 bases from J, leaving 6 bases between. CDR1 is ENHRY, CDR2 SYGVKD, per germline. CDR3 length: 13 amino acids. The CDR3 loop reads CAISVTNQETQYF. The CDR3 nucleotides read TGTGCCATCAGTGTGACTAACCAAGAGACCCAGTACTTC.

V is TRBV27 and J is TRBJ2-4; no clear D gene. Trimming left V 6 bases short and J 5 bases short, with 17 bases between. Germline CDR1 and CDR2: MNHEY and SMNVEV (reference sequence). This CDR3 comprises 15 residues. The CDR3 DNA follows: TGTGCCAGCAGCCACGGACCTCCTGCACAAAACATTCAGTACTTC. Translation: CASSHGPPAQNIQYF.

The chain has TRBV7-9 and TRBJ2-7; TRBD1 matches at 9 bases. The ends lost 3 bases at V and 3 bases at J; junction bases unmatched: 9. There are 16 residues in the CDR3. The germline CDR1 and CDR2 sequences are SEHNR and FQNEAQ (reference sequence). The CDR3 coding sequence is TGTGCCAGCAGCTTCGGTTGGACAGGGGCCTACTACGAGCAGTACTTC. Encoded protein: CASSFGWTGAYYEQYF.

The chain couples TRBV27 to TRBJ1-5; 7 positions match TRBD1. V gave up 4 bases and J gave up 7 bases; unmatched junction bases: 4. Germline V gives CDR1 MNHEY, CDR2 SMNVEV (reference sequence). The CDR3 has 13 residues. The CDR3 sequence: CASSSDREQPQHF. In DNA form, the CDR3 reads TGTGCCAGCAGTTCAGACAGGGAACAGCCCCAGCATTTT.

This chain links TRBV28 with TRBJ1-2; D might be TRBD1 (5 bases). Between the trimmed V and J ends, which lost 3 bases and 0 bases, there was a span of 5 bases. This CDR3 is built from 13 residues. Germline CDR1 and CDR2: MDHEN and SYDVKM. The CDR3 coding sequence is TGTGCCAGCAGTTTGGACACTAACTATGGCTACACCTTC. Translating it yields CASSLDTNYGYTF.

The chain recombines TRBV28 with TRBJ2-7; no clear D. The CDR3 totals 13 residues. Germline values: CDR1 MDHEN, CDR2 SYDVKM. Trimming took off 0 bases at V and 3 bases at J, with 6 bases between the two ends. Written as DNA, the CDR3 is TGTGCCAGCAGTTTATGGGGTTACTACGAGCAGTACTTC. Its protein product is CASSLWGYYEQYF.

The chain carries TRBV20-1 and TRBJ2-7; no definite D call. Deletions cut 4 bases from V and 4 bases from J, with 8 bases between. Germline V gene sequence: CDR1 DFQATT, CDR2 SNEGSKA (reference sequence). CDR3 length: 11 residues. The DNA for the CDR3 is TGCAGTGCTATAAACGATTACGAGCAGTACGTC. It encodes CSAINDYEQYV.